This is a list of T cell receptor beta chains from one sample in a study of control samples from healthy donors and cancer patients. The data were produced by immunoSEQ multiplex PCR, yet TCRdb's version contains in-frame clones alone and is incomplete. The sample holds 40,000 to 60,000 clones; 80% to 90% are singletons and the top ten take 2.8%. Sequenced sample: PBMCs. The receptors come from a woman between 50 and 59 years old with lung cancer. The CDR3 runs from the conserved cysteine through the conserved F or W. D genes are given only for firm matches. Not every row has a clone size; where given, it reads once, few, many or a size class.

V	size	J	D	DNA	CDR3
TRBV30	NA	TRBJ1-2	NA	TGTGCCCAGAGGGATGGGGGGGGCGGATATGGCTACACCTTC	CAQRDGGGGYGYTF
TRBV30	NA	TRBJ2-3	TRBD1	TGTGCCTGGAGGAAAGGACAGGCCTACACAGATACGCAGTATTTT	CAWRKGQAYTDTQYF
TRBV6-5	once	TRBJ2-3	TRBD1	TGTGCCAGCAGTTACTCGGGACAGGGGGGAGATACGCAGTATTTT	CASSYSGQGGDTQYF
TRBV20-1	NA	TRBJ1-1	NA	TGCAGAGGACTTATAGGCACTGAAGCTTTCTTT	CRGLIGTEAFF
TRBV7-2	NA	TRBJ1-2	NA	TGTGCCAGCAGCATCGGGACGGAACTTTACACCTTC	CASSIGTELYTF
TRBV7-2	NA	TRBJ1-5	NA	TGTGCCAGCAGCAAGGGGTTTTATAGCAATCAGCCCCAGCATTTT	CASSKGFYSNQPQHF
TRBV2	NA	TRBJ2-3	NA	TGTGCCAGCAGTGAAGCGCGGCTAACCACAGATACGCAGTATTTT	CASSEARLTTDTQYF
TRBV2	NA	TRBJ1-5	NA	TGTGCCAGCAGTTCCGGGCCCACCGCCTATCAGCCCCAGCATTTT	CASSSGPTAYQPQHF
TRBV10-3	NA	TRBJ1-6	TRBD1	TGTGCCATCAGACAGGGGGTTGGGGATAATTCACCCCTCCACTTT	CAIRQGVGDNSPLHF
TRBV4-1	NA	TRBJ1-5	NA	TGCGCCAGCAGCCATGCTCCGCAAAATCAGCCCCAGCATTTT	CASSHAPQNQPQHF
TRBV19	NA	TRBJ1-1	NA	TGTGCCAGTAGTATGGAGGGGGAAACTGAAGCTTTCTTT	CASSMEGETEAFF
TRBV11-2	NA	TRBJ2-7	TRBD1	TGTGCCAGCAGCTTAAGAGGAAGGGACAGTTTCTACGAGCAGTACTTC	CASSLRGRDSFYEQYF
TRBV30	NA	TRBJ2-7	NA	TGTGCCTGGAGTGAGGACAGCTCCTACGAGCAGTACTTC	CAWSEDSSYEQYF
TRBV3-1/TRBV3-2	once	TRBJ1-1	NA	TGTGCCAGCAGCCAAGGGGGTCACACTGAAGCTTTCTTT	CASSQGGHTEAFF
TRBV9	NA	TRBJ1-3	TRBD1	TGTGCCAGCAGCGTACAACCAAGGACAGGGGGAAACACCATATATTTT	CASSVQPRTGGNTIYF
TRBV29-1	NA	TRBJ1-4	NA	TGCAGCGTTGAAGATAGGGCCAGTGAAAAACTGTTTTTT	CSVEDRASEKLFF